The 20 T cell receptor beta chains below all came from one sample that was sequenced in a study of shared clonotypes between healthy human individuals. Repertoires were generated with immunoSEQ multiplex PCR, while TCRdb's copy carries only in-frame clones and drops some. The sample consists of 800,000 or so clones, about 96% of them appearing once. Naive-designated CD8 cells lacked CD45RO, were positively enriched for CCR7, and omitted terminally differentiated effector memory CD45RA+ cells. The sample was naive CD8+ T cells sorted from blood. The source is a young man in good health.

The chain employs TRBV30 and TRBJ2-7; maybe TRBD2 (6 bases). From germline, CDR1 is GTSNPN and CDR2 SVGIG (reference sequence). There are 12 residues in the CDR3. The V and J ends lost 4 bases and 6 bases respectively, with 13 bases between them. The CDR3 DNA reads as TGTGCCTGGACGGCGGGGTCGGGCGAGCAGTACTTC. This codes for CAWTAGSGEQYF.

This chain uses TRBV11-3 with TRBJ2-1, with 10 bases lining up with TRBD2. This CDR3 is 13 amino acids long. Per the germline V gene, CDR1 is SGHNT and CDR2 is YENEEA. J lost 9 bases, V lost 4 bases, and 3 bases had no gene match. CDR3 residues: CASSWTSGAEQFF. CDR3 coding DNA: TGTGCCAGCAGCTGGACTAGCGGAGCTGAGCAGTTCTTC.

The chain links TRBV11-2 to TRBJ2-1; TRBD1 matches at 8 bases. This CDR3 comprises 15 residues. The germline CDR1 and CDR2 sequences are SGHAT and FQNNGV. Losses at the gene ends were 5 bases for V and 2 bases for J; bases not matched to a gene: 5. CDR3 nucleotide sequence: TGTGCCAGCAGCCCTACGGGACAGGCCTACAATGAGCAGTTCTTC. This codes for CASSPTGQAYNEQFF.

The chain uses TRBV7-6 and TRBJ2-1; D unclear. Germline V gene sequence: CDR1 SGHVS, CDR2 FNYEAQ. The CDR3 extends over 14 amino acids. Deletions cut 4 bases from V and 7 bases from J, with 14 bases between. CDR3 DNA: TGTGCCAGCAGCTCCCAAGACATGTGGAATGAGCAGTTCTTC. Residues: CASSSQDMWNEQFF.

The chain combines TRBV4-3 with TRBJ2-7, with D uncertain. V gave up 4 bases and J gave up 3 bases, with 10 bases separating them. The CDR3 has 13 amino acids. Per germline, CDR1 LGHNA and CDR2 YSLEER. Written as DNA, the CDR3 is TGCGCCAGCAGCCCTTCCAGTAACTACGAGCAGTACTTC. The encoded protein is CASSPSSNYEQYF.

This chain joins TRBV7-9 and TRBJ2-5; D ambiguous. Germline assignment: CDR1 SEHNR and CDR2 FQNEAQ (reference sequence). V gave up 4 bases and J gave up 9 bases, with 12 bases separating them. CDR3 length: 12 residues. This CDR3 is CASSYLRGPQYF. In DNA form, the CDR3 reads TGTGCCAGCAGCTATCTTCGTGGCCCCCAGTACTTC.

In its sample, this clone was seen once. The rearrangement links TRBV27 to TRBJ1-5; D is uncertain. This CDR3 has 12 residues. Germline values: CDR1 MNHEY, CDR2 SMNVEV (reference sequence). Trimming pared 3 bases from V and 9 bases from J, leaving 9 bases between. CDR3 in amino acids: CASSFEGGPQHF. The CDR3 nucleotides read TGTGCCAGCAGTTTCGAGGGAGGGCCCCAGCATTTT.

The rearrangement links TRBV18 to TRBJ2-7; D is uncertain. There are 14 residues in the CDR3. V was trimmed by 2 bases and J by 2 bases, leaving 10 bases between them. Germline CDR1 is KGHSH and CDR2 is LQKENI. The CDR3 DNA sequence: TGTGCCAGCTCACCAGGGAACCGGGCCTACGAGCAGTACTTC. Its translation: CASSPGNRAYEQYF.

The V and J genes are TRBV16 and TRBJ1-5; D is possibly TRBD1 (6 bases). This CDR3 contains 20 residues. The V end lost 0 bases, the J end lost 0 bases, and 21 bases lay between the germline ends. Per the germline V gene, CDR1 is KGHSY and CDR2 is FQNENV. Here the CDR3 DNA reads TGTGCCAGCAGCCAATCTATTTGGACAGAGACTTCTTATAGCAATCAGCCCCAGCATTTT. Residues: CASSQSIWTETSYSNQPQHF.

CDR3 sequence reads: CASSHGGRTSSGNTIYF. The CDR3 region has the DNA TGCGCCAGCAGCCACGGGGGGAGAACCTCCTCTGGAAACACCATATATTTT. The chain is built from TRBV4-1 and TRBJ1-3; tentative D call: TRBD1 (5 bases). This CDR3 spans 17 amino acids. V lost 3 bases to trimming and J lost 0 bases, with 15 bases between them. Germline CDR1 and CDR2: MGHRA and YSYEKL.

In the case of this clone: Other DNA sequences from this sample encode an identical CDR3 as well. The chain is built from TRBV11-2 and TRBJ2-3; D is perhaps TRBD2 (6 bases). CDR1 is SGHAT and CDR2 is FQNNGV in the germline V gene. The V gene lost 4 bases and the J gene lost 2 bases, with 10 bases spanning the gap. The CDR3 extends over 14 amino acids. CDR3: CASSSWTNTDTQYF. The CDR3 DNA reads TGTGCCAGCAGCTCTTGGACTAACACAGATACGCAGTATTTT.

The chain uses TRBV7-9 and TRBJ2-7, with 10 bases matching TRBD1. The CDR3 has 17 amino acids. Germline trimming cut 5 bases from V and 4 bases from J; bases unmatched to any gene: 14. CDR1 and CDR2 (germline): SEHNR, FQNEAQ (reference sequence). This CDR3 reads CASSHKTGGGRLYEQYF. The CDR3 coding sequence is TGTGCCAGCAGCCACAAGACAGGGGGCGGGCGCTTGTACGAGCAGTACTTC.

The chain has TRBV12-5 and TRBJ2-7, with D unresolved. This CDR3 comprises 14 residues. Between the trimmed V and J ends, which lost 6 bases and 4 bases, there was a span of 16 bases. Germline V gene sequence: CDR1 LGHNT, CDR2 FRNRAP. The CDR3 coding sequence is TGTGCTAGTGGACCCGAACCCCCGGCATACGAGCAGTACTTC. It codes for CASGPEPPAYEQYF.

The gene calls are TRBV7-3 and TRBJ2-7, with D possibly being TRBD1 (6 bases). Trimming left V 3 bases short and J 2 bases short, with 11 bases between. The CDR3 is 14 amino acids. Per the germline V gene, CDR1 is SGHTA and CDR2 is FQGTGA. The CDR3 loop is CASSFGTFPYEQYF. In DNA form, the CDR3 reads TGTGCCAGCAGCTTTGGGACATTCCCCTACGAGCAGTACTTC. Full variable domain (remainder filled in from reference TRBV7-3 and TRBJ2-7): GAGVSQTPSNKVTEKGKYVELRCDPISGHTALYWYRQSLGQGPEFLIYFQGTGAADDSGLPNDRFFAVRPEGSVSTLKIQRTERGDSAVYLCASSFGTFPYEQYFGPGTRLTVT.

The CDR3 region is CASSASGTYEQYF. CDR3 nucleotide sequence: TGCGCCAGCAGCGCTAGCGGGACCTACGAGCAGTACTTC. The V gene is TRBV5-1, the J gene TRBJ2-7, with TRBD2 matching over 9 bases. CDR3 length: 13 amino acids. Trimming removed 4 bases from V and 2 bases from J; junction bases left unmatched: 1. Germline V lookup: CDR1 SGHRS, CDR2 YFSETQ.

Of note for this clone: The sample contains more than one DNA sequence encoding this CDR3. The V call is TRBV9, the J call TRBJ2-1; 11 nucleotides line up with TRBD2. This CDR3 region has 15 residues. CDR1 is SGDLS and CDR2 is YYNGEE in the germline V gene. The trim removed 5 bases at V and 4 bases at J, leaving 5 bases unmatched. CDR3 nucleotide sequence: TGTGCCAGCAGTGCCGGGACTAGCGGTTACAATGAGCAGTTCTTC. Translated: CASSAGTSGYNEQFF.

The rearrangement uses TRBV6-6 and TRBJ2-1; 7 bases match TRBD2. Germline trimming cut 6 bases from V and 7 bases from J; bases unmatched to any gene: 9. The CDR3 extends over 14 amino acids. Looked up from germline, CDR1 is MNHNY and CDR2 is SVGAGI (reference sequence). CDR3 bases: TGTGCCAGCAGCGGGAGCGGGATCCGGAATGAGCAGTTCTTC. It yields the protein CASSGSGIRNEQFF.

The V and J genes are TRBV7-8 and TRBJ2-7, with D perhaps matching TRBD1 (6 bases). Looked up from germline, CDR1 is SGHVS and CDR2 is FQNEAQ. Trimming took 6 bases from V and 1 from J, leaving 10 bases between them. The CDR3 spans 13 residues. This chain's CDR3 is CASRHRESYEQYF. The DNA for the CDR3 is TGTGCCAGCAGACACAGGGAATCCTACGAGCAGTACTTC.

The J gene is TRBJ2-2, the V gene TRBV4-1, with 7 bases lining up with TRBD1. J was trimmed by 6 bases and V by 2 bases; bases with no gene match: 6. Per germline, CDR1 MGHRA and CDR2 YSYEKL. The CDR3 loop spans 15 amino acids. The chain's CDR3 is CASSQSLTGAGELFF. CDR3 sequence (DNA): TGCGCCAGCAGCCAAAGCCTCACAGGGGCCGGGGAGCTGTTTTTT.

The chain joins TRBV6-5 to TRBJ2-2; 7 nucleotides align to TRBD2. Germline CDR1 reads MNHEY; CDR2 reads SVGAGI. CDR3 size: 16 residues. Trimming took 2 bases from V and 3 from J; bases not matched to a gene: 6. CDR3 residues: CASSYMGGRDTGELFF. Written as DNA, the CDR3 is TGTGCCAGCAGTTACATGGGAGGGCGGGACACCGGGGAGCTGTTTTTT.